Presented here are 14 T cell receptor beta chains from one specimen sequenced in a study of a mutant IDH1 vaccine in newly diagnosed glioma. Sequenced by immunoSEQ multiplex PCR; TCRdb stores in-frame clones only, minus some. Altogether fewer than 45,000 clones are present, 92% being singletons, with the ten largest covering under 20%. The time point is: baseline, week 1 (first vaccination visit). Treatment defined: pre-vaccination baseline after standard-of-care therapy. Sequencing was performed on PBMCs, taken from a glioma patient treated with radiotherapy, temozolomide or both. The receptors come from a man aged 18-30 years with glioma.

V is TRBV6-1 and J is TRBJ2-6; D ambiguous. The germline V gene has CDR1 MNHNS and CDR2 SASEGT. The CDR3 runs 15 residues. Trimming stripped 6 bases from V and 2 bases from J, with 11 bases between. The CDR3 DNA reads as TGTGCCAGCAGCCGCCCGTTGACTGGGGCCAACGTCCTGACTTTC. Translation: CASSRPLTGANVLTF.

The rearrangement links TRBV7-2 to TRBJ2-7; 7 positions match TRBD1. This CDR3 comprises 14 residues. Germline V gene data show CDR1 as SGHTA and CDR2 as FQGNSA. J lost 1 base, V lost 4 bases, and 4 bases had no gene match. The DNA of the CDR3 is TGTGCCAGCAGCTCCTGGGACAGATCCTACGAGCAGTACTTC. This gives the protein CASSSWDRSYEQYF.

The chain is built from TRBV2 and TRBJ1-2; D unresolved. The CDR3 is 11 amino acids. Germline V gene lookup returns CDR1 SNHLY and CDR2 FYNNEI. Trimming left V 4 bases short and J 3 bases short, with 3 bases between. The CDR3 nucleotides are TGTGCCAGCAGTGTAGACTATGGCTACACCTTC. It specifies CASSVDYGYTF.

This clone was seen just once. This chain joins TRBV27 and TRBJ1-1; D is possibly TRBD1 (5 bases). In germline, CDR1 is MNHEY, CDR2 SMNVEV (reference sequence). The CDR3 spans 13 residues. V lost 3 bases, J lost 10 bases, and 15 bases lay in between. The CDR3 DNA reads TGTGCCAGCAGTTTTGTTTTAGGTGGGGGAGCTTTCTTT. Its protein is CASSFVLGGGAFF.

The chain has TRBV19 and TRBJ1-5; D uncertain. CDR3 size: 15 residues. The V gene's germline CDR1 is LNHDA and CDR2 SQIVND (reference sequence). V was trimmed by 3 bases and J by 5 bases, leaving 14 bases between them. Here the CDR3 DNA reads TGTGCCAGTAGTATTGTAGGCGTGAGGGATCAGCCCCAGCATTTT. Amino acid sequence: CASSIVGVRDQPQHF.

V and J are TRBV7-2 and TRBJ2-7; D tentatively reads TRBD1 or TRBD2 (5 bases each). Germline V CDR1 and CDR2: SGHTA, FQGNSA. V lost 1 base and J lost 6, with 13 bases in between. The CDR3 loop spans 14 amino acids. CDR3 nucleotide sequence: TGTGCCAGCAGCTTAGGTGGGGGTTCCCGCGAGCAGTACTTC. Its protein product is CASSLGGGSREQYF.

The sample holds one count of this clone. The gene calls are TRBV5-1 and TRBJ2-2, with 11 bases fitting TRBD2. The CDR3 has 18 residues. From germline, CDR1 is SGHRS and CDR2 YFSETQ. The J segment lost 1 base and the V segment lost 0 bases, leaving 5 bases of the junction unmatched. This chain's CDR3 is CASSLARLAGRNTGELFF. In DNA, the CDR3 is TGCGCCAGCAGCTTGGCCCGACTAGCGGGACGGAACACCGGGGAGCTGTTTTTT.

The rearrangement links TRBV6-5 to TRBJ1-6; D is ambiguous. CDR1 is MNHEY and CDR2 is SVGAGI in the germline V gene. The germline V and J ends were trimmed by 0 bases and 5 bases, with 11 bases remaining between them. There are 16 residues in the CDR3. CDR3 DNA sequence: TGTGCCAGCAGTTACTCCCGGGAGGGTAATAATTCACCCCTCCACTTT. This sequence encodes CASSYSREGNNSPLHF.

The CDR3 nucleotides are TGTGCCAGCAGAAACACAAACATTCAGTACTTC. Translation: CASRNTNIQYF. The V and J genes are TRBV28 and TRBJ2-4, with D unclear. CDR1 and CDR2 (germline): MDHEN, SYDVKM. The CDR3 has 11 residues. V lost 6 bases to trimming and J lost 6 bases, with 6 bases between them. The whole variable domain, filled in from reference TRBV28 and TRBJ2-4, reads DVKVTQSSRYLVKRTGEKVFLECVQDMDHENMFWYRQDPGLGLRLIYFSYDVKMKEKGDIPEGYSVSREKKERFSLILESASTNQTSMYLCASRNTNIQYFGAGTRLSVL.

This clone was detected once. This chain uses TRBV4-2 with TRBJ2-7; TRBD2 matches at 9 bases. Germline CDR1 is LGHNA and CDR2 is YNFKEQ. V lost 3 bases and J lost 1; bases outside the gene matches: 7. This CDR3 is 16 amino acids long. The CDR3 DNA is TGTGCCAGCAGCCAGGCTCCGGGACTAGCTTCCTACGAGCAGTACTTC. The encoded protein is CASSQAPGLASYEQYF.

V gene TRBV30 combines with J gene TRBJ2-7, with a tentative D call TRBD1 (6 bases). The CDR3 loop spans 14 amino acids. CDR1 and CDR2 (germline): GTSNPN, SVGIG (reference sequence). Trimming removed 3 bases at V and 0 bases at J, with 12 bases between. Here the CDR3 reads CAWRMDRDSYEQYF. CDR3 DNA sequence: TGTGCCTGGAGGATGGACAGAGACTCCTACGAGCAGTACTTC.

This clone was seen just once. V is TRBV7-8 and J is TRBJ1-5, with a possible D match to TRBD1 (5 bases). Trimming stripped 2 bases from V and 2 bases from J, with 7 bases between. CDR3 length: 14 amino acids. Looked up from germline, CDR1 is SGHVS and CDR2 is FQNEAQ. CDR3 sequence: CASSLLQGNQPQHF. The CDR3 DNA is TGTGCCAGCAGCTTACTACAGGGCAATCAGCCCCAGCATTTT.

The V gene is TRBV7-2, the J gene TRBJ2-5, with D unclear. With 5 bases removed from V and 4 bases from J, the gap between germline ends came to 8 bases. Germline V gene sequence: CDR1 SGHTA, CDR2 FQGNSA. This CDR3 has 12 residues. CDR3 amino acids: CASSPSGETQYF. CDR3 coding DNA: TGTGCCAGCAGCCCCTCCGGAGAGACCCAGTACTTC.

This sequence joins TRBV6-6 and TRBJ1-5, with TRBD1 as a possible D gene (6 bases). CDR1 MNHNY and CDR2 SVGAGI come from the germline V gene (reference sequence). The germline V and J ends were trimmed by 0 bases and 2 bases, with 11 bases remaining between them. The CDR3 is made up of 16 amino acids. Here the CDR3 DNA reads TGTGCCAGCAGTTACTCCAGGGGTGGGGGCAATCAGCCCCAGCATTTT. As protein: CASSYSRGGGNQPQHF.